One sample yielded the 7 T cell receptor beta chains listed below, sequenced in a study of cytomegalovirus exposure and HLA in healthy donors. Primers included in the PCR were 60 Vbeta and 13 Jbeta primers. The method was immunoSEQ multiplex PCR; TCRdb's version includes in-frame clones alone and lacks a portion of them. This sample has 200,000 to 250,000 clones, with more than 75% found just once. Source material: PBMCs. These receptors were obtained from a woman aged 40-49 years in good health and CMV-seropositive.

V gene TRBV9 combines with J gene TRBJ1-2; 7 bases line up with TRBD1. CDR1 and CDR2 from the germline V gene are SGDLS and YYNGEE. J was trimmed by 2 bases and V by 0 bases; bases with no gene match: 4. The CDR3 is 15 amino acids. DNA for the CDR3: TGTGCCAGCAGCGTAGGAGAGGGGGCGAACTATGGCTACACCTTC. Protein: CASSVGEGANYGYTF.

This sequence joins TRBV2 and TRBJ1-4; D may be TRBD1 (6 bases). This CDR3 has 15 residues. Germline CDR1 is SNHLY and CDR2 is FYNNEI. V lost 3 bases and J lost 3, with 11 bases in between. The CDR3 is CASSESGASNEKLFF. CDR3 in DNA: TGTGCCAGCAGTGAGTCAGGGGCCTCTAATGAAAAACTGTTTTTT.

This clone was seen a few times. V and J are TRBV7-2 and TRBJ1-4; TRBD1 is a possible D gene (6 bases). V lost 5 bases and J 0 bases, leaving 13 bases between the germline ends. This CDR3 is built from 16 residues. CDR1 is SGHTA and CDR2 is FQGNSA in the germline V gene. This CDR3 reads CASSPQTGATNEKLFF. In DNA, the CDR3 is TGTGCCAGCAGCCCCCAGACAGGAGCAACTAATGAAAAACTGTTTTTT.

This clone was detected a few times. The chain has TRBV25-1 and TRBJ1-1; D not resolved. Germline assignment: CDR1 MGHDK and CDR2 SYGVNS. The CDR3 has 15 residues. Trimming took off 1 base at V and 8 bases at J, with 17 bases between the two ends. This chain's CDR3 is CASSEFSGKRSEAFF. In DNA, the CDR3 is TGTGCCAGCAGTGAATTTTCGGGGAAGAGAAGCGAAGCTTTCTTT.

This clone was seen only once. The chain couples TRBV27 to TRBJ2-5; D is possibly TRBD2 (5 bases). The last part of the DNA fits TRBJ2-7 better; the J call may be wrong. CDR3 length: 14 residues. Germline V gene data show CDR1 as MNHEY and CDR2 as SMNVEV (reference sequence). The CDR3 DNA follows: TGTGCCAGCAGTGCCGGTGGGAGTAAGAACGAGCAGTACTTC. Its translation is CASSAGGSKNEQYF.

This clone occurred once. CDR3 amino acids: CASSSLMSSGVADTQYF. The CDR3, as DNA: TGCGCCAGCAGCTCTTTGATGTCTAGCGGGGTAGCAGATACGCAGTATTTT. V and J are TRBV5-1 and TRBJ2-3; 9 bases match TRBD2. Germline CDR1 SGHRS, CDR2 YFSETQ. V trimming: 3 bases; J trimming: 4 bases; junction bases outside the gene matches: 12. The CDR3 length is 17 residues.

Notes on this clone: Other DNA sequences within the sample encode an identical CDR3. The rearrangement links TRBV5-1 to TRBJ2-3, with D possibly matching TRBD2 (5 bases). V was trimmed by 0 bases and J by 1 base, leaving 12 bases between them. The CDR3 spans 16 residues. Germline V lookup: CDR1 SGHRS, CDR2 YFSETQ. CDR3 protein: CASSLDRGMGTDTQYF. CDR3 coding DNA: TGCGCCAGCAGCTTGGACCGGGGTATGGGCACAGATACGCAGTATTTT.